These 9 T cell receptor beta chains share one sample of origin, sequenced in a study of T-cell memory formation after mild COVID-19. TCRdb reanalysed the 5' RACE reads using MiXCR and keeps one entry per CDR3 protein. The sample consists of roughly 200,000 distinct CDR3 sequences, under 20% of them appearing once. Sequenced: PBMCs or a T cell subset sorted from them (not recorded which). The receptors shown here come from an adult woman who had mild COVID-19 (a few samples of this study predate the infection). Cell type and time point are not known.

This clonotype was counted a few times. This chain links TRBV12-3 or TRBV12-4 with TRBJ2-7, with 7 bases matching TRBD2. The length of the CDR3 is 14 residues. J was trimmed by 3 bases and V by 1 base; bases with no gene match: 3. The CDR3 region has the DNA TGTGCCAGCAGTTTAGGCCTAGCGGTCTACGAGCAGTACTTC. This encodes CASSLGLAVYEQYF.

For the CDR3, the DNA is TGTGCCAGCAGCGCCCAGGGGGCCCACAATCAGCCCCAGCATTTT. Translation: CASSAQGAHNQPQHF. This chain connects TRBV9 to TRBJ1-5, with 8 positions matching TRBD1. Trimming removed 3 bases from V and 3 bases from J; junction bases left unmatched: 5. The germline gives CDR1 SGDLS, CDR2 YYNGEE. This CDR3 contains 15 residues.

The table lists this clonotype with a few counts. V gene TRBV6-5 combines with J gene TRBJ1-2; TRBD1 agrees at 7 bases. CDR3 length equals 13 residues. From germline, CDR1 is MNHEY and CDR2 SVGAGI. The V and J ends lost 6 bases and 3 bases, in that order; junction bases with no gene match: 4. In DNA form, the CDR3 reads TGTGCCAGCAGAAGACAGGGAGACTATGGCTACACCTTC. It translates to CASRRQGDYGYTF.

V is TRBV18 and J is TRBJ2-2; 7 nucleotides agree with TRBD1. The germline V gene has CDR1 KGHSH and CDR2 LQKENI. The CDR3 contains 16 residues. V lost 4 bases and J lost 4; bases outside the gene matches: 9. This chain's CDR3 is CASSRPGTELTGELFF. In nucleotides, the CDR3 is TGTGCCAGCTCACGACCGGGGACAGAGCTCACCGGGGAGCTGTTTTTT.

The genes are TRBV4-2 and TRBJ2-1; TRBD2 aligns across 10 bases. Trimming cost V 0 bases and J 6 bases; bases outside gene matches: 11. The CDR3 totals 18 residues. Germline V gene sequence: CDR1 LGHNA, CDR2 YNFKEQ. CDR3 loop: CASSQEGLRSGGANEQFF. DNA for the CDR3: TGTGCCAGCAGCCAAGAAGGATTAAGAAGCGGGGGGGCCAATGAGCAGTTCTTC.

This clonotype was seen only a few times. The rearrangement joins TRBV7-3 to TRBJ2-1, with 9 nucleotides matching TRBD1. This CDR3 is built from 13 residues. V lost 5 bases to trimming and J lost 7 bases; unmatched junction nucleotides: 3. CDR1 and CDR2 (germline): SGHTA, FQGTGA. The CDR3 region is CASSRDRVNEQFF. DNA for the CDR3: TGTGCCAGCAGCCGGGACAGGGTGAATGAGCAGTTCTTC.

This chain uses TRBV7-2 with TRBJ1-2, with a tentative D call TRBD1 (5 bases). The CDR3 is 14 residues long. CDR1 and CDR2 from the germline V gene are SGHTA and FQGNSA. The V end lost 8 bases, the J end lost 4 bases, and 17 bases lay between the germline ends. The chain's CDR3 is CASRQPGAGYGYTF. The CDR3 nucleotides are TGTGCCAGCCGTCAACCCGGGGCAGGCTATGGCTACACCTTC.

This clonotype was seen a few times. The rearrangement uses TRBV5-5 and TRBJ1-6; weak D call: TRBD1 (5 bases). Germline V gives CDR1 SGHKS, CDR2 YYEKEE (reference sequence). This CDR3 has 15 amino acids. The V end was cut by 1 base, the J end by 7 bases, with 12 bases between. The CDR3 loop is CASSLIAGQNSPLHF. In DNA, the CDR3 is TGTGCCAGCAGCTTGATCGCAGGGCAGAATTCACCCCTCCACTTT.

The chain couples TRBV5-1 to TRBJ2-6, with D hard to call. Trimming removed 0 bases at V and 0 bases at J, with 4 bases between. Germline assignment: CDR1 SGHRS and CDR2 YFSETQ. This CDR3 has 15 amino acids. DNA for the CDR3: TGCGCCAGCAGCTTGGCTAGCTCTGGGGCCAACGTCCTGACTTTC. Residues: CASSLASSGANVLTF.